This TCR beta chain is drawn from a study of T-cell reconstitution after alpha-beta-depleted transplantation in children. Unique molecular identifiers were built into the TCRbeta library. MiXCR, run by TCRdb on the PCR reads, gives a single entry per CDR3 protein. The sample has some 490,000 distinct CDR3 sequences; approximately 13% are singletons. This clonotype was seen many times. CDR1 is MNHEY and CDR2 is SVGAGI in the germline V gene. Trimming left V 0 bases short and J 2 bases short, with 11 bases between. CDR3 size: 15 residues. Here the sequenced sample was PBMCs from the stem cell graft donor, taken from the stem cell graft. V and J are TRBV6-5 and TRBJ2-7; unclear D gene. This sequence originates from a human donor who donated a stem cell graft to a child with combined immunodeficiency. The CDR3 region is CASSYSGHLTYEQYF. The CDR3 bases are TGTGCCAGCAGTTACTCAGGTCACCTCACCTACGAGCAGTACTTC.